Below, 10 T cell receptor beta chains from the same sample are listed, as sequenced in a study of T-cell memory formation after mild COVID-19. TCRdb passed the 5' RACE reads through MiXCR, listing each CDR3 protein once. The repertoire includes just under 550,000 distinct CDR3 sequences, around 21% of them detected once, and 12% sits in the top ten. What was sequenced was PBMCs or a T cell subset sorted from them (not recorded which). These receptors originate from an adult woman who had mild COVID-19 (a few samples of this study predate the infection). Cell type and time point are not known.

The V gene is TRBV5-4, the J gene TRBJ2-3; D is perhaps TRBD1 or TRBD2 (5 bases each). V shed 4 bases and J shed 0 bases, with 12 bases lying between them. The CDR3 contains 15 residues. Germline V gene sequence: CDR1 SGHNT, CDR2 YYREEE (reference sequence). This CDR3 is CASSPPGQSTDTQYF. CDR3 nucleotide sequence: TGTGCCAGCAGCCCGCCGGGGCAAAGCACAGATACGCAGTATTTT.

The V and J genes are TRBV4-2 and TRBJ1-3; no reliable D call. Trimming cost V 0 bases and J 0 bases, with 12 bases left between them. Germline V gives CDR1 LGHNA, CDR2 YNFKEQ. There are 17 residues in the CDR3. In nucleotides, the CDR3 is TGTGCCAGCAGCCAAGATGTCCTACAAAGCTCTGGAAACACCATATATTTT. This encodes CASSQDVLQSSGNTIYF.

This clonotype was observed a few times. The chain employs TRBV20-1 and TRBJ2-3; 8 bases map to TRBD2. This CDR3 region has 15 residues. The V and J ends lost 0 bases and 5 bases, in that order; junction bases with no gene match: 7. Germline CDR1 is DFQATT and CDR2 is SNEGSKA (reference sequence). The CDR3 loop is CSARDLSGVIDTQYF. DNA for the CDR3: TGCAGTGCTAGAGACCTTAGCGGGGTCATAGATACGCAGTATTTT.

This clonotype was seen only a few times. The CDR3, as DNA: TGTGCCAGCAGTGAAAGGGTAGGAGACTACAATGAGCAGTTCTTC. It yields the protein CASSERVGDYNEQFF. The genes are TRBV25-1 and TRBJ2-1; D call uncertain. The CDR3 has 15 residues. Germline V gene sequence: CDR1 MGHDK, CDR2 SYGVNS. V was clipped by 2 bases and J by 3 bases, with 11 bases between them. Filled out from reference TRBV25-1 and TRBJ2-1, the complete variable domain reads EADIYQTPRYLVIGTGKKITLECSQTMGHDKMYWYQQDPGMELHLIHYSYGVNSTEKGDLSSESTVSRIRTEHFPLTLESARPSHTSQYLCASSERVGDYNEQFFGPGTRLTVL.

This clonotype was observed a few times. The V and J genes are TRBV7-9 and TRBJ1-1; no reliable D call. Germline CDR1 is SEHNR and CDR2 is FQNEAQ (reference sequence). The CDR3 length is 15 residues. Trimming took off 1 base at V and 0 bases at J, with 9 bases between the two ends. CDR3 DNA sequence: TGTGCCAGCAGCTTAGGAGGTAGCATGAACACTGAAGCTTTCTTT. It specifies CASSLGGSMNTEAFF.

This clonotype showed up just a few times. The chain's CDR3 is CASSPPGGIYNEQFF. The CDR3 DNA sequence: TGTGCCAGCAGCCCGCCGGGGGGCATCTACAATGAGCAGTTCTTC. The V and J genes are TRBV12-3 or TRBV12-4 and TRBJ2-1; perhaps TRBD2 as D (7 bases). With 6 bases removed from V and 3 bases from J, the gap between germline ends came to 15 bases. CDR3 length: 15 amino acids.

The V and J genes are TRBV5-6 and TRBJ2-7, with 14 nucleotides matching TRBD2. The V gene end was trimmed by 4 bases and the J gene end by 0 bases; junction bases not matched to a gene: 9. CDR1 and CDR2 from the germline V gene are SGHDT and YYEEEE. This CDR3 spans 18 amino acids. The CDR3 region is CASSPGGTSGGTSYEQYF. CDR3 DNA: TGTGCCAGCAGCCCCGGAGGGACTAGCGGGGGTACCTCCTACGAGCAGTACTTC.

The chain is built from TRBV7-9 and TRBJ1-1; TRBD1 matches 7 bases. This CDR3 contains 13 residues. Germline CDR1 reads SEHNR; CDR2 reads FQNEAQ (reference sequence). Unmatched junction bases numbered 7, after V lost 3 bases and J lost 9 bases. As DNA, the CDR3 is TGTGCCAGCAGCTTCGACAGGGAAGGGAAAGCTTTCTTT. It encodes CASSFDREGKAFF.

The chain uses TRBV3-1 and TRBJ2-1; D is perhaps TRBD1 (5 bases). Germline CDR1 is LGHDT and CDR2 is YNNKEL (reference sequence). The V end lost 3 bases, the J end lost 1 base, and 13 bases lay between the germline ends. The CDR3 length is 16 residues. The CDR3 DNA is TGTGCCAGCAGCCACCCGACCCCAGGGTCCTACAATGAGCAGTTCTTC. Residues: CASSHPTPGSYNEQFF.

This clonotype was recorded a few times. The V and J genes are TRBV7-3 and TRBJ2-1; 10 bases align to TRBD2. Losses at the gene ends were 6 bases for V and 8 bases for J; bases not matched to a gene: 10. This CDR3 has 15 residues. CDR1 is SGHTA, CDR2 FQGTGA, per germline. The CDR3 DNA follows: TGTGCCAGCAGTCCTCCGGCTAGCGGGAGAGATGAGCAGTTCTTC. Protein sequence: CASSPPASGRDEQFF.